This T cell receptor (beta chain) was sequenced in a study of technical replicates of blood from a few donors. The germline gives CDR1 MGHDK, CDR2 SYGVNS. V lost 5 bases to trimming and J lost 7 bases, with 17 bases between them. The CDR3 covers 14 residues. Assay: immunoSEQ multiplex PCR; the TCRdb copy retains only in-frame clones and omits some. This table holds approximately 87,000 clones, roughly 95% found once. The rearrangement joins TRBV25-1 to TRBJ1-1; D is possibly TRBD1 (6 bases). Material for sequencing was T cells isolated from PBMCs. This receptor was identified in a human donor in good health. CDR3 DNA: TGTGCCAGCAGTTACACTGTTTCGGGACATGAAGCTTTCTTT. This encodes CASSYTVSGHEAFF.